This T cell receptor (beta chain) stems from a study of cytomegalovirus exposure and HLA in healthy donors. The wider study: Researchers previously reported finding some 110 million unique TCR beta sequences from roughly 200 million T cells. Findings and limits, study-wide: Researchers reported in a later analysis that common viral pathogens appeared linked to several top clusters. The authors enumerated over 150 TCR beta chains as linked to cytomegalovirus. In a later analysis, TCR beta V- and J-gene trimming was associated with a missense DCLRE1C variant.

With respect to this clone: As yet, its antigen is unknown.

PCR involved 60 Vbeta and 13 Jbeta primers. The assay was immunoSEQ multiplex PCR, and TCRdb's table has in-frame clones only and misses some. Of approximately 150,000 clones listed, roughly 80% are singletons. This CDR3 comprises 15 residues. The J segment lost 3 bases and the V segment lost 4 bases, leaving 7 bases of the junction unmatched. The V gene's germline CDR1 is MNHNY and CDR2 SVGAGI (reference sequence). The sequenced sample was PBMCs. This TCR was recovered from a male donor in good health and CMV-seronegative. This chain connects TRBV6-6 to TRBJ2-7; 9 bases are shared with TRBD1. The CDR3 nucleotides read TGTGCCAGCAGTTCTCCGGGACAGGGTAGCTACGAGCAGTACTTC. It translates to CASSSPGQGSYEQYF.